Below, one T cell receptor (beta chain) is given with its context. The data stem from a study of graft-versus-host responses after intestinal transplantation. Whole-study context: Every recipient had anti-thymocyte globulin induction and 2 to 4 years of tacrolimus plus steroids.

Profiled with immunoSEQ multiplex PCR; TCRdb holds only in-frame clones, not every one. Of tens of thousands of clones detected, 92% appear once; the ten largest clones hold approximately 41%. The CDR3 covers 13 residues. The J gene is TRBJ1-1, the V gene TRBV21-1. TRBV21-1 is a pseudogene. This sequence was found in a human patient who received an intestinal transplant, so some T cells may come from the graft donor. The material sequenced was PBMCs, taken about 37 weeks after intestinal transplant. The CDR3 reads CASSKARGTEAFF. The CDR3 nucleotides are TGTGCCAGCAGCAAAGCGCGGGGGACTGAAGCTTTCTTT.